This T cell receptor beta chain was identified in a study of CD4 T cell repertoires in COVID-19. CDR1 MNHEY and CDR2 SVGAGI come from the germline V gene. The CDR3 has 15 amino acids. The germline V and J ends were trimmed by 7 bases and 6 bases, with 20 bases remaining between them. Study outcomes and limitations: Suggested intraclonal diversification: top SARS-CoV-2-reactive clonotypes appeared in two or three memory subsets. Between about 6 and 28% of SARS-CoV-2 clonotypes also appeared in SARS-CoV and/or HKU1 spike cultures.

This table comes from immunoSEQ multiplex PCR, and its TCRdb copy is limited to in-frame clones, with some not included. The data contain about 75,000 clones, approximately 83% of them singletons. The memory T cells were sequenced right after ex vivo isolation, without culture. Points on this clone: Its target is not known.

This sequence was found in a human donor who had COVID-19. V is TRBV6-5 and J is TRBJ2-3; the D gene could be TRBD1 or TRBD2 (5 bases each). Specimen: CD4+ T cells from peripheral blood, collected after recovery from COVID-19. This CDR3 reads CASKDASSRGDTQYF. The CDR3 nucleotides read TGTGCCAGCAAAGACGCATCGTCCCGGGGCGATACGCAGTATTTT.